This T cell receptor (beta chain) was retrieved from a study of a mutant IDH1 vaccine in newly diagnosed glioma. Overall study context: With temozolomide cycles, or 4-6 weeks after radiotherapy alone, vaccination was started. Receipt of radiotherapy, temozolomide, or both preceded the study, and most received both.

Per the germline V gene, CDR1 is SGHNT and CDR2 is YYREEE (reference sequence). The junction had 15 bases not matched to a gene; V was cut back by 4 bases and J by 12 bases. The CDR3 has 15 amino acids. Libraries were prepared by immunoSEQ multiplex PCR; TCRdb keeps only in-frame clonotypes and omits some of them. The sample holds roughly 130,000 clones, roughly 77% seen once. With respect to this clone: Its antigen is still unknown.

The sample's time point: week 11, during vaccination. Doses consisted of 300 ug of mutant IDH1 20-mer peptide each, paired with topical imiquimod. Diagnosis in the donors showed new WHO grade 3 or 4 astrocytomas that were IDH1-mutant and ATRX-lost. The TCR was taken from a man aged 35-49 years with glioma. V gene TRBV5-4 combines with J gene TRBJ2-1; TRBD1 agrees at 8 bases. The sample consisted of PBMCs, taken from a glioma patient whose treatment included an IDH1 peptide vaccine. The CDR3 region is CASSPEAGGLFRQFF. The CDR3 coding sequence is TGTGCCAGCAGCCCGGAGGCAGGGGGCTTATTTCGGCAGTTCTTC.